The 26 T cell receptor beta chains reported below all come from one sample, sequenced in a study of blood T cell repertoires in COVID-19. Sequencing used immunoSEQ multiplex PCR; TCRdb keeps in-frame clones, though not all of them. The table includes 350,000 to 550,000 clones, around 89% detected once. The sequenced material came from PBMCs or T cells enriched from blood (not recorded which). The receptor set was obtained from a man aged 30-40 years who had recovered from COVID-19.

CDR3 residues: CASSIGTGAEETQYF. The CDR3 coding sequence is TGTGCCAGCAGCATCGGGACAGGGGCTGAAGAGACCCAGTACTTC. The chain is built from TRBV13 and TRBJ2-5; 10 bases align to TRBD1. After removal of 5 bases from V and 3 bases from J, the junction contained 6 bases not matched to a gene. CDR1 and CDR2 (germline): PRHDT, FYEKMQ (reference sequence). The CDR3 is made up of 15 amino acids.

The CDR3 nucleotides are TGTGCCATCGGGCAAGGTTCCTCTTCTGAAGCTTTCTTT. It yields the protein CAIGQGSSSEAFF. The gene calls are TRBV10-3 and TRBJ1-1; D gene uncertain. The germline V gene has CDR1 ENHRY and CDR2 SYGVKD. The CDR3 runs to 13 residues. Trimming removed 8 bases from V and 6 bases from J, with 16 bases in between.

This clone has only a few counts. The J gene is TRBJ1-1, the V gene TRBV30; maybe TRBD1 (6 bases). Deletions cut 0 bases from V and 1 base from J, with 6 bases between. Germline CDR1 reads GTSNPN; CDR2 reads SVGIG (reference sequence). This CDR3 contains 13 residues. As DNA, the CDR3 is TGTGCCTGGAGTGTGGGACAGAACACTGAAGCTTTCTTT. This gives the protein CAWSVGQNTEAFF.

The chain couples TRBV19 to TRBJ2-3, with D tentatively TRBD2 (6 bases). V lost 3 bases, J lost 0 bases, and 16 bases lay in between. CDR1 LNHDA and CDR2 SQIVND come from the germline V gene (reference sequence). CDR3 length: 17 amino acids. The chain's CDR3 is CASSIGSSVRSTDTQYF. CDR3 bases: TGTGCCAGTAGTATTGGGTCTAGCGTACGAAGCACAGATACGCAGTATTTT.

J is TRBJ1-5 and V is TRBV19; perhaps TRBD1 as D (5 bases). The CDR3 runs to 15 residues. V was trimmed by 5 bases and J by 0 bases, leaving 11 bases between them. Per germline, CDR1 LNHDA and CDR2 SQIVND (reference sequence). In DNA, the CDR3 is TGTGCCAGTAGTCCCGATGGACATAGCAATCAGCCCCAGCATTTT. Protein: CASSPDGHSNQPQHF.

J is TRBJ2-3 and V is TRBV9, with a weak D call TRBD2 (6 bases). Germline assignment: CDR1 SGDLS and CDR2 YYNGEE. The CDR3 runs 15 residues. V was clipped by 3 bases and J by 2 bases, with 13 bases between them. The CDR3 coding sequence is TGTGCCAGCAGCGAACTTGGCGGGAACACAGATACGCAGTATTTT. Translating gives CASSELGGNTDTQYF.

The chain joins TRBV10-3 to TRBJ1-4; 9 bases are shared with TRBD1. This CDR3 has 16 amino acids. Trimming at V came to 4 bases and at J to 11 bases, leaving 14 bases not matched to a gene. CDR1 and CDR2 from the germline V gene are ENHRY and SYGVKD. CDR3 nucleotides: TGTGCCATCAGTGCGGGACAGGGCACCTCCATGAGTAAACTGTTTTTT. Translation: CAISAGQGTSMSKLFF.

V and J are TRBV27 and TRBJ2-7; D is unresolved. V was shortened by 5 bases and J by 0 bases, with 14 bases between the two germline ends. The germline CDR1 and CDR2 sequences are MNHEY and SMNVEV (reference sequence). The CDR3 has 15 amino acids. Here the CDR3 reads CASSPRSNPSYEQYF. The CDR3 bases are TGTGCCAGCAGTCCCCGCAGTAACCCCTCCTACGAGCAGTACTTC.

This clone showed up just once. The chain joins TRBV5-1 to TRBJ1-3; the match to TRBD1 covers 8 bases. CDR1 SGHRS and CDR2 YFSETQ come from the germline V gene. The V and J ends lost 4 bases and 3 bases, in that order; junction bases with no gene match: 6. This CDR3 contains 15 residues. As DNA, the CDR3 is TGCGCCAGCAGCCTACAAGGGACAGGTGGAAACACCATATATTTT. Translating it yields CASSLQGTGGNTIYF.

The genes are TRBV5-6 and TRBJ1-6; 9 bases line up with TRBD1. CDR1 is SGHDT, CDR2 YYEEEE, per germline. This CDR3 contains 15 residues. V trimming: 4 bases; J trimming: 10 bases; junction bases outside the gene matches: 9. In DNA, the CDR3 is TGTGCCAGCAGCCGACAGGGGGTAAACGTCTCACCCCTCCACTTT. It yields the protein CASSRQGVNVSPLHF.

The chain carries TRBV7-8 and TRBJ2-5, with 10 nucleotides matching TRBD2. The CDR3 has 16 residues. V lost 0 bases and J lost 1; bases outside the gene matches: 2. Germline CDR1 reads SGHVS; CDR2 reads FQNEAQ. This CDR3 reads CASSLARLAGQETQYF. In DNA form, the CDR3 reads TGTGCCAGCAGCTTAGCGAGACTAGCGGGCCAAGAGACCCAGTACTTC.

This clone was recorded once. CDR3 sequence (DNA): TGTGCCAGCAGCGCCTACAGCGGGAGCCACGAGCAGTACTTC. It encodes CASSAYSGSHEQYF. This chain connects TRBV6-5 to TRBJ2-7, with TRBD2 identical over 8 bases. V was clipped by 6 bases and J by 5 bases; unmatched bases: 9. The germline gives CDR1 MNHEY, CDR2 SVGAGI. CDR3 size: 14 residues.

The gene calls are TRBV28 and TRBJ1-5, with D unresolved. Trimming removed 5 bases at V and 7 bases at J, with 15 bases between. CDR3 size: 14 residues. Germline CDR1 reads MDHEN; CDR2 reads SYDVKM. CDR3 sequence reads: CASSRKSPAQPQHF. The DNA for the CDR3 is TGTGCCAGCAGTAGAAAAAGTCCAGCGCAGCCCCAGCATTTT.

The chain uses TRBV11-2 and TRBJ2-1; possible D gene TRBD2, 6 bases. The germline CDR1 and CDR2 sequences are SGHAT and FQNNGV. The CDR3 totals 14 residues. V was cut by 5 bases and J by 6 bases, with 14 bases left in between. The CDR3 DNA follows: TGTGCCAGCAGCGGCCGGGGACTCTCCAATGAGCAGTTCTTC. Its protein is CASSGRGLSNEQFF.

This clone was observed once. V and J are TRBV19 and TRBJ1-4, with 7 bases matching TRBD1. The CDR3 totals 15 residues. After removal of 4 bases from V and 7 bases from J, the junction contained 9 bases not matched to a gene. The germline gives CDR1 LNHDA, CDR2 SQIVND (reference sequence). The CDR3 DNA follows: TGTGCCAGTAGTAGGCTCACAGGGGCCGTTGAAAAACTGTTTTTT. Its translation is CASSRLTGAVEKLFF.

The chain joins TRBV18 to TRBJ1-5; TRBD1 might be the D (5 bases). Germline CDR1 KGHSH, CDR2 LQKENI. V lost 1 base to trimming and J lost 3 bases, with 7 bases between them. CDR3 length: 14 amino acids. The CDR3 DNA reads TGTGCCAGCTCACCACAGGGGAACAATCAGCCCCAGCATTTT. Protein sequence: CASSPQGNNQPQHF.

The chain couples TRBV14 to TRBJ1-1; D may be TRBD1 (5 bases). Trimming shortened V by 1 base and J by 4 bases, and 10 bases separated the two germline ends. Looked up from germline, CDR1 is SGHDN and CDR2 is FVKESK. CDR3 length: 14 amino acids. The CDR3 DNA reads TGTGCCAGCAGCCAAGGTCGGGGGGTCACTGAAGCTTTCTTT. Amino acids: CASSQGRGVTEAFF.

V is TRBV5-1 and J is TRBJ1-3; D remains unclear. V lost 4 bases and J lost 0, with 8 bases in between. The germline gives CDR1 SGHRS, CDR2 YFSETQ. The CDR3 has 14 residues. The CDR3 reads CASSRGVSGNTIYF. The CDR3 DNA sequence: TGCGCCAGCAGCCGGGGTGTCTCTGGAAACACCATATATTTT.

The chain combines TRBV6-5 with TRBJ2-3; no definite D call. The V and J ends lost 7 bases and 1 base respectively, with 12 bases between them. CDR3 length equals 14 residues. CDR1 and CDR2 from the germline V gene are MNHEY and SVGAGI. The CDR3 coding sequence is TGTGCCAGCACAGGTGGCCAGGGCACAGATACGCAGTATTTT. This encodes CASTGGQGTDTQYF.

The V gene is TRBV29-1, the J gene TRBJ2-5; the match to TRBD1 covers 11 bases. Germline CDR1 SQVTM, CDR2 ANQGSEA. This CDR3 region has 13 residues. Trimming cost V 4 bases and J 5 bases; bases outside gene matches: 3. CDR3 residues: CSVGDRGRETQYF. The CDR3 DNA sequence: TGCAGCGTTGGGGACAGGGGGAGGGAGACCCAGTACTTC. The full variable domain, rest sourced from reference TRBV29-1 and TRBJ2-5, is SAVISQKPSRDICQRGTSLTIQCQVDSQVTMMFWYRQQPGQSLTLIATANQGSEATYESGFVIDKFPISRPNLTFSTLTVSNMSPEDSSIYLCSVGDRGRETQYFGPGTRLLVL.

The chain is built from TRBV24-1 and TRBJ2-1; TRBD2 agrees at 15 bases. The V and J ends lost 2 bases and 7 bases, in that order; junction bases with no gene match: 2. Looked up from germline, CDR1 is KGHDR and CDR2 is SFDVKD. This CDR3 region has 16 residues. CDR3 protein: CATSDWTSGRGNEQFF. The CDR3 region has the DNA TGTGCCACCAGTGATTGGACTAGCGGGAGGGGTAATGAGCAGTTCTTC.

This clone was recorded many times. The chain employs TRBV6-6 and TRBJ2-3; maybe TRBD2 (5 bases). CDR1 is MNHNY, CDR2 SVGAGI, per germline (reference sequence). The length of the CDR3 is 12 residues. Trimming removed 10 bases at V and 4 bases at J, with 12 bases between. Here the CDR3 reads CATGGKADTQYF. CDR3 in DNA: TGTGCCACCGGAGGAAAGGCAGATACGCAGTATTTT.

This clone was recorded a few times. The V gene is TRBV27, the J gene TRBJ2-1; 7 nucleotides agree with TRBD1. The CDR3 has 12 amino acids. The germline V gene encodes CDR1 MNHEY and CDR2 SMNVEV (reference sequence). The V segment lost 5 bases and the J segment 10 bases; nucleotides outside the gene matches: 5. CDR3 coding DNA: TGTGCCAGCAGTCGCACAGGGGCCGAGCAGTTCTTC. Its translation: CASSRTGAEQFF.

V usage is TRBV28 and J usage is TRBJ2-1, with D maybe TRBD1 (6 bases). Germline CDR1 and CDR2: MDHEN and SYDVKM. Trimming stripped 5 bases from V and 14 bases from J, with 19 bases between. The CDR3 spans 13 residues. CDR3: CASSEYRASREFF. The CDR3 bases are TGTGCCAGCAGTGAGTACAGGGCCTCCAGGGAGTTCTTC.

The chain has TRBV4-2 and TRBJ1-1; 7 bases are a match to TRBD1. The CDR3 is 17 residues long. The V and J ends lost 1 base and 3 bases, in that order; junction bases with no gene match: 11. Germline V gene lookup returns CDR1 LGHNA and CDR2 YNFKEQ. In DNA, the CDR3 is TGTGCCAGCAGCCAAGTCGGGGGTAGGGGGCTAGACACTGAAGCTTTCTTT. This encodes CASSQVGGRGLDTEAFF.

This chain joins TRBV19 and TRBJ1-4; D is perhaps TRBD1 (6 bases). CDR1 is LNHDA and CDR2 is SQIVND in the germline V gene (reference sequence). V was shortened by 0 bases and J by 8 bases, with 16 bases between the two germline ends. The length of the CDR3 is 16 residues. DNA for the CDR3: TGTGCCAGTAGTATAGATCTTGACAGGACCTCAGAAAAACTGTTTTTT. Translated, it gives CASSIDLDRTSEKLFF. The full variable domain, in which reference TRBV19 and TRBJ1-4 provide the parts outside the CDR3, is DGGITQSPKYLFRKEGQNVTLSCEQNLNHDAMYWYRQDPGQGLRLIYYSQIVNDFQKGDIAEGYSVSREKKESFPLTVTSAQKNPTAFYLCASSIDLDRTSEKLFFGSGTQLSVL.